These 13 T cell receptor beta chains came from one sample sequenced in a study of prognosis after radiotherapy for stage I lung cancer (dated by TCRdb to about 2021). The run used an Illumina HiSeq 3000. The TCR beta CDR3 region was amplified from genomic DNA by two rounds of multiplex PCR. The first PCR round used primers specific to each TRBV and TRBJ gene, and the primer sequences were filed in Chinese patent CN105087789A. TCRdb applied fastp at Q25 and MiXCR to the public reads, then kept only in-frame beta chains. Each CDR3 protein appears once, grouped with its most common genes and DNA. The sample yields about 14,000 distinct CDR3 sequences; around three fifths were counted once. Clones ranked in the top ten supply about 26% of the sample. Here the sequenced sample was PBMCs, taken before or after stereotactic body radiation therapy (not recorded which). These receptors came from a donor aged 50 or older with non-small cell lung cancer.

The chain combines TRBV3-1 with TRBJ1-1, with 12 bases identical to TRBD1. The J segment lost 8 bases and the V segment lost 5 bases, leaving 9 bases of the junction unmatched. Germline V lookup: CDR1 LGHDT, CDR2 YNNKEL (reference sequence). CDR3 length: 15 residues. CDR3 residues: CASSNRDRGRGEAFF. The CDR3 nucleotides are TGTGCCAGCAGCAACCGGGACAGGGGGCGCGGGGAAGCTTTCTTT.

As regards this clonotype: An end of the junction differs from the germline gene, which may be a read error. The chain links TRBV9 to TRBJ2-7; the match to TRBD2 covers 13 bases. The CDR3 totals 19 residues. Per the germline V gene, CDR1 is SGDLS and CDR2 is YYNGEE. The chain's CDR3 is CASNVGPGLAGVPIYEQYF. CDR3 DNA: TGTGCCAGCAACGTAGGGCCCGGACTAGCGGGAGTGCCCATCTACGAGCAGTACTTC.

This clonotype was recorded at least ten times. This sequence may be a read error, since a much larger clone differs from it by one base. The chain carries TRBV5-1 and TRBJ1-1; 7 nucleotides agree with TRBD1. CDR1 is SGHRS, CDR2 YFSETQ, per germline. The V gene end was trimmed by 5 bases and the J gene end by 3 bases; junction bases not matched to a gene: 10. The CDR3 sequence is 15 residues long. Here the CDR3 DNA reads TGCGCCAGCAGTCCTCAGGGGGATAGTCACACTGAAGCTTTCTTT. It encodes CASSPQGDSHTEAFF.

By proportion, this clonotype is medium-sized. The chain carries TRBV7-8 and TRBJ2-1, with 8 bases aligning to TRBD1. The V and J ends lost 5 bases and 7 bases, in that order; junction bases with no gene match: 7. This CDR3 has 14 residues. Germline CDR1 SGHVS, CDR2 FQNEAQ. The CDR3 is CASSQDRVENEQFF. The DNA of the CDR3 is TGTGCCAGCAGCCAGGACAGGGTCGAAAATGAGCAGTTCTTC.

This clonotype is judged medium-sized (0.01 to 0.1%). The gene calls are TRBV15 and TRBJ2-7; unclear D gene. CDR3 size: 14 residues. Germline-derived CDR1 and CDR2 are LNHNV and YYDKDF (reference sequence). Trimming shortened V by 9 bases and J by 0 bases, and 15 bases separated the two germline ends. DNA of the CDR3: TGTGCCACGCAACCAAACGTGGGCTCCTACGAGCAGTACTTC. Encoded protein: CATQPNVGSYEQYF.

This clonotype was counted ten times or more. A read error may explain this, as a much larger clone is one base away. CDR3: CASSAGASKAYEQYF. The CDR3 coding sequence is TGCGCCAGCAGCGCAGGGGCTAGCAAAGCCTACGAGCAGTACTTC. The V gene is TRBV5-1, the J gene TRBJ2-7; tentative D call: TRBD1 (6 bases). The CDR3 consists of 15 residues. V lost 4 bases to trimming and J lost 2 bases, with 16 bases between them. Germline V gene lookup returns CDR1 SGHRS and CDR2 YFSETQ. The variable domain in full, with the rest retrieved from reference TRBV5-1 and TRBJ2-7, is KAGVTQTPRYLIKTRGQQVTLSCSPISGHRSVSWYQQTPGQGLQFLFEYFSETQRNKGNFPGRFSGRQFSNSRSEMNVSTLELGDSALYLCASSAGASKAYEQYFGPGTRLTVT.

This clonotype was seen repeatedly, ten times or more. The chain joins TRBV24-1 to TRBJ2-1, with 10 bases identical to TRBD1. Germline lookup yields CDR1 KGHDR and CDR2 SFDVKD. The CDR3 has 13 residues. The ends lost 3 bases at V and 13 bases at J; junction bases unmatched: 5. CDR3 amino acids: CATSDGGQGKQFF. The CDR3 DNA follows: TGTGCCACCAGTGATGGGGGACAGGGGAAACAGTTCTTC.

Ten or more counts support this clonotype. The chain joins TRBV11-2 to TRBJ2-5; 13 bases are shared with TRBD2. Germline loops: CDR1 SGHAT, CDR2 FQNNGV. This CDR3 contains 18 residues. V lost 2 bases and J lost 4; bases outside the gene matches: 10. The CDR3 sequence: CASSLFVRTSGRGETQYF. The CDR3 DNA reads TGTGCCAGCAGCTTATTTGTCCGGACTAGCGGGAGAGGAGAGACCCAGTACTTC.

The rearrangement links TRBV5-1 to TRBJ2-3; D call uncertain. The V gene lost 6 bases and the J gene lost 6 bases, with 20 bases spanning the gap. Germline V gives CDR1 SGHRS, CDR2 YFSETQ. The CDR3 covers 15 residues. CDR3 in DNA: TGCGCCAGCAAGGTCCTCCCCCAAACTCCGGATACGCAGTATTTT. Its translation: CASKVLPQTPDTQYF.

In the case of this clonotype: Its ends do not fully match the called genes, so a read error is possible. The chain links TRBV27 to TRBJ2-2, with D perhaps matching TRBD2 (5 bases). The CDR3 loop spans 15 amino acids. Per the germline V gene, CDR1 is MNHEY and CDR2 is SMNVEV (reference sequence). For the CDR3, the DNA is TGTGCCAGCAGAGGGAGCCGGGGATGGGCCGGGGAGCTTTTTTTT. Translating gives CASRGSRGWAGELFF.

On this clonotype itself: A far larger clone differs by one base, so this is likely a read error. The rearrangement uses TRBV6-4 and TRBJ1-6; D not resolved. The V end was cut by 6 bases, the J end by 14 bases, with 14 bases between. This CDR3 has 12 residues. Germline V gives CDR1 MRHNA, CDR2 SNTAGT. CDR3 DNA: TGTGCCAGCAGCGCTATAGTAGTGTCCCTCCACTTT. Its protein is CASSAIVVSLHF.

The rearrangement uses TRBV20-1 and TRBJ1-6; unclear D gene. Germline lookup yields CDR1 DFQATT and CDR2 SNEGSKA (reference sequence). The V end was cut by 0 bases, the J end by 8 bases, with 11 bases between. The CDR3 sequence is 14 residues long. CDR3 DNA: TGCAGTGCTAGAGATGGGTTTTCGGATTCACCCCTCCACTTT. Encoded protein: CSARDGFSDSPLHF.

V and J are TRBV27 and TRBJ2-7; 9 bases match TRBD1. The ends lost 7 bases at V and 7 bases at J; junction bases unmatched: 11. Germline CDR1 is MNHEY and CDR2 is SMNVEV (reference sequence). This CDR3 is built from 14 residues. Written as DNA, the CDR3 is TGTGCCAGCAACTACAGGGGGCGCGGGAATGAGCAGTACTTC. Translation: CASNYRGRGNEQYF.